A selection of T cell receptor beta chains follows, all from one sample in a study of cytomegalovirus exposure and HLA in healthy donors. TCRdb's copy holds only in-frame clones and misses some; the assay was immunoSEQ multiplex PCR. The sample holds 130,000 or so clones, approximately 81% seen once. The specimen was PBMCs. The source of these receptors is a woman aged 40 to 55 in good health and CMV-seronegative. CDR3s leave out the opening cysteine and the closing phenylalanine or tryptophan. Each record gives: V gene, clone size, J gene, CDR3 protein. A row's size may be missing; if present it is once, few, many or a size class.

>TRBV5-6|-|TRBJ2-7
ASRRWVVSSYEQY
>TRBV5-4|-|TRBJ2-7
ASTRGLAGSYEQY
>TRBV5-1|-|TRBJ2-2
ASSTGLAGSGELF
>TRBV5-6|-|TRBJ2-3
ASSLIAGGPRSTDTQY
>TRBV5-6|-|TRBJ1-2
ASSPNQGFNYGYT
>TRBV19|-|TRBJ2-5
ASSIEAGTYRETQY
>TRBV5-6|-|TRBJ2-1
ASSLVVGQSSYNEQF
>TRBV25-1|-|TRBJ2-7
ASSLKGGGPYEQY
>TRBV27|-|TRBJ2-1
ASSLSRGTREEQF
>TRBV20-1|-|TRBJ2-2
SAQNTGELF
>TRBV4-3|-|TRBJ1-2
ASSQDTGRTGGYT
>TRBV20-1|-|TRBJ1-1
SAEWNTEAF
>TRBV11-2|-|TRBJ2-2
ASSLEVVGGVTGELF
>TRBV7-6|-|TRBJ1-3
ASSLAGQGRGNTIY
>TRBV4-1|-|TRBJ1-1
ASSQFTVSGGAF
>TRBV30|-|TRBJ1-2
AWSVTGTGERRPRDYGYT
>TRBV19|-|TRBJ2-2
ASSSSGRASGELF
>TRBV6-5|-|TRBJ1-1
ASSSDRRMNTEAF
>TRBV19|-|TRBJ1-2
ARLLTGTGESGYT
>TRBV5-4|-|TRBJ2-3
ASTRTSGSSDTQY
>TRBV11-3|-|TRBJ1-2
ARPTGGADYGYT
>TRBV7-2|-|TRBJ1-1
ASSRGATEAF
>TRBV19|once|TRBJ1-2
ASRISGVSGYT
>TRBV5-4|-|TRBJ2-3
ASSFGDTQY
>TRBV27|large|TRBJ2-1
ASSLISAGNNEQF